Shown below are 18 T cell receptor beta chains from a single sample sequenced in a study of graft-versus-host responses after intestinal transplantation. No cognate antigen is known for these TCRs. The data were produced by immunoSEQ multiplex PCR, yet TCRdb's version contains in-frame clones alone and is incomplete. The top ten hold approximately 20% of the sample, which has 30,000 to 45,000 clones, roughly 92% seen once. Here the sequenced sample was unstimulated CD8+ T cells sorted from spleen or lymph node cells, taken before transplant. All receptors derive from a human donor who was the organ donor for an intestinal transplant.

This chain uses TRBV7-2 with TRBJ2-1; D is unclear. CDR3 length: 12 amino acids. CDR1 SGHTA and CDR2 FQGNSA come from the germline V gene. Between the trimmed V and J ends, which lost 3 bases and 6 bases, there was a span of 6 bases. In DNA form, the CDR3 reads TGTGCCAGCAGCTTGCTGATCAATGAGCAGTTCTTC. It yields the protein CASSLLINEQFF.

The chain uses TRBV9 and TRBJ2-1; TRBD2 might be the D (6 bases). Germline lookup yields CDR1 SGDLS and CDR2 YYNGEE. The CDR3 extends over 15 amino acids. The ends were cut back, 6 bases at V and 4 bases at J, with 17 bases in the middle. The CDR3 bases are TGTGCCAGCACCCTAGGAGGGGCCTCTTACAATGAGCAGTTCTTC. Translation: CASTLGGASYNEQFF.

The chain recombines TRBV16 with TRBJ1-2; weak D call: TRBD1 (5 bases). The CDR3 consists of 13 residues. Germline values: CDR1 KGHSY, CDR2 FQNENV. Between the trimmed V and J ends, which lost 5 bases and 4 bases, there was a span of 11 bases. CDR3 bases: TGTGCCAGCAGCTCGACGGGACCCTATGGCTACACCTTC. This codes for CASSSTGPYGYTF.

The rearrangement uses TRBV5-4 and TRBJ1-1, with no clear D. Between the trimmed V and J ends, which lost 2 bases and 1 base, there was a span of 6 bases. Germline assignment: CDR1 SGHNT and CDR2 YYREEE (reference sequence). This CDR3 is built from 13 residues. CDR3 sequence reads: CASSFGRNTEAFF. The CDR3 DNA reads TGTGCCAGCAGCTTTGGGCGGAACACTGAAGCTTTCTTT.

On this clone: Other nucleotide sequences from this sample produce the same CDR3. The J gene is TRBJ2-2, the V gene TRBV7-3, with a tentative D call TRBD1 (5 bases). V was pared by 5 bases and J by 1 base, with 8 bases between. Germline values: CDR1 SGHTA, CDR2 FQGTGA. CDR3 length equals 14 residues. The CDR3 DNA follows: TGTGCCAGCAGCCCAGGGTTGAACACCGGGGAGCTGTTTTTT. This codes for CASSPGLNTGELFF.

As for this clone: Additional DNA sequences in this sample encode the identical CDR3. This chain links TRBV29-1 with TRBJ2-5; 8 nucleotides align to TRBD2. CDR1 and CDR2 (germline): SQVTM, ANQGSEA. With V trimmed by 3 bases and J by 5 bases, 5 bases remained unmatched. The CDR3 totals 13 residues. CDR3 loop: CSVDGGVGETQYF. The CDR3 bases are TGCAGCGTTGACGGGGGGGTTGGGGAGACCCAGTACTTC. The full variable domain, its missing parts supplied by reference TRBV29-1 and TRBJ2-5, is SAVISQKPSRDICQRGTSLTIQCQVDSQVTMMFWYRQQPGQSLTLIATANQGSEATYESGFVIDKFPISRPNLTFSTLTVSNMSPEDSSIYLCSVDGGVGETQYFGPGTRLLVL.

This chain connects TRBV19 to TRBJ2-7; D gene ambiguous. The germline CDR1 and CDR2 sequences are LNHDA and SQIVND (reference sequence). Trimming removed 8 bases at V and 5 bases at J, with 16 bases between. This CDR3 region has 13 residues. This CDR3 is CASSPSLANEQYF. In nucleotides, the CDR3 is TGTGCCAGTTCTCCGTCCCTTGCCAACGAGCAGTACTTC.

The chain employs TRBV4-3 and TRBJ2-4; tentatively, D is TRBD2 (5 bases). V lost 1 base and J 3 bases, leaving 19 bases between the germline ends. Germline V gene sequence: CDR1 LGHNA, CDR2 YSLEER. This CDR3 has 18 residues. The chain's CDR3 is CASSQGPPRGFLKNIQYF. DNA for the CDR3: TGCGCCAGCAGCCAAGGTCCCCCCCGGGGATTTCTCAAAAACATTCAGTACTTC.

This clone came up once. The gene calls are TRBV28 and TRBJ1-5, with 8 bases fitting TRBD1. From germline, CDR1 is MDHEN and CDR2 SYDVKM. This CDR3 spans 13 amino acids. V lost 9 bases, J lost 3 bases, and 4 bases stayed unmatched. This chain's CDR3 is CASGTGLNQPQHF. The DNA of the CDR3 is TGTGCCAGTGGGACAGGCCTCAATCAGCCCCAGCATTTT.

This chain joins TRBV4-1 and TRBJ2-1; D is perhaps TRBD2 (5 bases). Germline CDR1 reads MGHRA; CDR2 reads YSYEKL. This CDR3 is 15 amino acids long. The V end lost 1 base, the J end lost 6 bases, and 13 bases lay between the germline ends. The CDR3 here is CASSQVGGPANEQFF. For the CDR3, the DNA is TGCGCCAGCAGCCAAGTCGGCGGGCCGGCCAATGAGCAGTTCTTC.

The chain is built from TRBV7-8 and TRBJ2-6; D gene uncertain. The CDR3 is 17 residues long. Trimming shortened V by 5 bases and J by 9 bases, and 23 bases separated the two germline ends. Germline CDR1 and CDR2: SGHVS and FQNEAQ. CDR3 in DNA: TGTGCCAGCAGCCCAGATAAGGACGGCCGTGGCTTCAACGTCCTGACTTTC. This gives the protein CASSPDKDGRGFNVLTF.

The chain couples TRBV28 to TRBJ2-7; D is uncertain. This CDR3 is 11 amino acids long. The germline CDR1 and CDR2 sequences are MDHEN and SYDVKM. The V and J ends lost 7 bases and 0 bases respectively, with 4 bases between them. The CDR3 coding sequence is TGTGCCAGCAAATTCTCCTACGAGCAGTACTTC. Protein: CASKFSYEQYF.

V gene TRBV6-5 combines with J gene TRBJ2-2; no clear D. Per the germline V gene, CDR1 is MNHEY and CDR2 is SVGAGI. This CDR3 has 15 residues. V was cut by 0 bases and J by 4 bases, with 9 bases left in between. CDR3 DNA sequence: TGTGCCAGCAGTTACTCGGAAGGGCCCACCGGGGAGCTGTTTTTT. It specifies CASSYSEGPTGELFF.

The chain uses TRBV14 and TRBJ2-6; no reliable D call. The CDR3 has 13 residues. From germline, CDR1 is SGHDN and CDR2 FVKESK. Between the trimmed V and J ends, which lost 7 bases and 1 base, there was a span of 5 bases. CDR3 in amino acids: CASNPSGANVLTF. Written as DNA, the CDR3 is TGTGCCAGCAACCCATCTGGGGCCAACGTCCTGACTTTC.

This rearrangement joins TRBV6-5 to TRBJ1-1; no definite D call. The CDR3 is 13 amino acids. V shed 2 bases and J shed 1 base, with 5 bases lying between them. Germline V gene sequence: CDR1 MNHEY, CDR2 SVGAGI. CDR3 DNA: TGTGCCAGCAGTTACCGGTCGAACACTGAAGCTTTCTTT. Translated, it gives CASSYRSNTEAFF.

The chain couples TRBV27 to TRBJ2-7, with D unresolved. Trimming shortened V by 0 bases and J by 2 bases, and 8 bases separated the two germline ends. The germline V gene encodes CDR1 MNHEY and CDR2 SMNVEV (reference sequence). The CDR3 is 14 residues long. CDR3 DNA: TGTGCCAGCAGTTTATCAGGGTTCGCCTACGAGCAGTACTTC. It yields the protein CASSLSGFAYEQYF.

This clone showed up just once. Here the CDR3 reads CASSIGGGGVQGRAVKTQYF. CDR3 in DNA: TGTGCCAGTAGTATAGGAGGAGGGGGGGTTCAGGGTCGGGCCGTTAAGACCCAGTACTTC. The genes are TRBV19 and TRBJ2-5, with a tentative D call TRBD2 (7 bases). Germline CDR1 LNHDA, CDR2 SQIVND (reference sequence). The CDR3 covers 20 residues. V lost 1 base and J lost 6, with 30 bases in between.

The chain carries TRBV5-4 and TRBJ2-7; possible D gene TRBD1, 6 bases. The CDR3 covers 15 residues. The germline V gene encodes CDR1 SGHNT and CDR2 YYREEE (reference sequence). Trimming removed 1 base from V and 2 bases from J, with 13 bases in between. The CDR3 DNA reads as TGTGCCAGCAGCTTGATCGACAGGTCCACCTACGAGCAGTACTTC. Translated, it gives CASSLIDRSTYEQYF.